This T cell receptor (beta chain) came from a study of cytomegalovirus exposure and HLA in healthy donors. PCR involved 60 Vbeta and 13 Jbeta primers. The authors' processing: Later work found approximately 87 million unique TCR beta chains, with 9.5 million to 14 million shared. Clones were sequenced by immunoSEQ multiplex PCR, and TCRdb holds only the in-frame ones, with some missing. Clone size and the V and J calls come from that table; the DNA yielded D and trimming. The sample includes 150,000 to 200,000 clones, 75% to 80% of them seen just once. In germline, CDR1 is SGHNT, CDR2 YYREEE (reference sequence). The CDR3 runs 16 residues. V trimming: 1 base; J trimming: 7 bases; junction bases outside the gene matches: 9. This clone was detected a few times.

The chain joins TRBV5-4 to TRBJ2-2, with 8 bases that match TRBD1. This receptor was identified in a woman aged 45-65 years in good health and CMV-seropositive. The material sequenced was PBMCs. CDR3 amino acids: CASSLTGQGAVGELFF. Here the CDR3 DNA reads TGTGCCAGCAGCTTGACGGGCCAGGGGGCCGTCGGGGAGCTGTTTTTT.